The next 9 T cell receptor beta chains were all read from a single sample in a study of T cells in Graves' hyperthyroidism and ophthalmopathy. RNA transcripts provided the source from which TCR beta CDR3 regions were amplified. The HTBI primer set was used in a first-round RT-PCR of the TCR CDR3. One entry per CDR3 protein, called by TCRdb with MiXCR from the multiplex PCR reads. The sample holds hundreds of thousands of distinct CDR3 sequences, just over 35% seen once. Material: blood. The receptors stem from a woman aged 35 to 49 with Graves' hyperthyroidism.

There are many counts of this clonotype. The chain recombines TRBV20-1 with TRBJ1-5; D uncertain. Trimming shortened V by 1 base and J by 7 bases, and 8 bases separated the two germline ends. Germline CDR1 DFQATT, CDR2 SNEGSKA (reference sequence). This CDR3 has 12 residues. This CDR3 reads CSARVFGQPQHF. In nucleotides, the CDR3 is TGCAGTGCTAGAGTCTTCGGACAGCCCCAGCATTTT.

In this sample, this clonotype turned up a few times. This sequence joins TRBV7-8 and TRBJ2-7; D ambiguous. V was shortened by 5 bases and J by 3 bases, with 20 bases between the two germline ends. CDR1 SGHVS and CDR2 FQNEAQ come from the germline V gene. This CDR3 spans 16 amino acids. CDR3 residues: CASSPLWAGPLYEQYF. Written as DNA, the CDR3 is TGTGCCAGCAGCCCCCTTTGGGCAGGCCCCCTCTACGAGCAGTACTTC.

This clonotype was seen at least ten times. The rearrangement uses TRBV12-3 or TRBV12-4 and TRBJ2-7; D call uncertain. V shed 3 bases and J shed 3 bases, with 15 bases lying between them. The CDR3 extends over 15 amino acids. The CDR3: CASSLTSGPNYEQYF. Written as DNA, the CDR3 is TGTGCCAGCAGTTTGACCAGTGGCCCTAACTACGAGCAGTACTTC.

The V call is TRBV6-1, the J call TRBJ1-2, with D possibly TRBD1 on 6 matching bases. Germline V lookup: CDR1 MNHNS, CDR2 SASEGT. The CDR3 runs to 16 residues. V was clipped by 7 bases and J by 0 bases, with 18 bases between them. CDR3 residues: CASIPNGGRTNYGYTF. CDR3 nucleotides: TGTGCCAGCATCCCAAACGGGGGGCGGACTAACTATGGCTACACCTTC.

The V and J genes are TRBV6-1 and TRBJ1-2; D is unresolved. V was trimmed by 5 bases and J by 1 base, leaving 11 bases between them. CDR1 is MNHNS, CDR2 SASEGT, per germline. The CDR3 covers 14 residues. The CDR3 sequence is CASSIDGYNYGYTF. CDR3 DNA sequence: TGTGCCAGCAGTATAGACGGGTATAACTATGGCTACACCTTC.

V is TRBV27 and J is TRBJ2-7, with 7 bases lining up with TRBD2. The germline V gene has CDR1 MNHEY and CDR2 SMNVEV (reference sequence). The CDR3 runs 14 residues. V dropped 1 base and J dropped 2; count of bases not matched to a gene: 2. The CDR3, as DNA: TGTGCCAGCAGTTTATTAGGGACTACCTACGAGCAGTACTTC. Its translation is CASSLLGTTYEQYF.

This clonotype occurred many times. The chain has TRBV10-3 and TRBJ2-6; D gene uncertain. In germline, CDR1 is ENHRY, CDR2 SYGVKD. The germline V and J ends were trimmed by 10 bases and 7 bases, with 5 bases remaining between them. This CDR3 is built from 10 residues. The CDR3 DNA sequence: TGTGCCAGCGGCGCCAACGTCCTGACTTTC. Protein product: CASGANVLTF.

This clonotype was counted many times. The V and J genes are TRBV7-2 and TRBJ2-6, with D possibly TRBD1 on 5 matching bases. CDR1 SGHTA and CDR2 FQGNSA come from the germline V gene. V was clipped by 3 bases and J by 0 bases, with 9 bases between them. This CDR3 is 16 amino acids long. The CDR3 coding sequence is TGTGCCAGCAGCTTTAGCAGGGCCTCTGGGGCCAACGTCCTGACTTTC. The encoded protein is CASSFSRASGANVLTF.

This clonotype was observed many times. The CDR3 region has the DNA TGTGCCAGCAGTCCGCGGCCGGCAGCTAACACTGAAGCTTTCTTT. Its protein is CASSPRPAANTEAFF. The rearrangement uses TRBV6-2 or TRBV6-3 and TRBJ1-1; no firm D call. V gave up 5 bases and J gave up 2 bases, with 15 bases separating them. Germline-derived CDR1 and CDR2 are MNHEY and SVGEGT. The CDR3 covers 15 residues.